This T cell receptor beta chain came from a study of cytomegalovirus exposure and HLA in healthy donors. This clone was seen a handful of times. The antigen is unknown. The germline V gene encodes CDR1 MDHEN and CDR2 SYDVKM. CDR3 length: 14 residues. With 5 bases removed from V and 0 bases from J, the gap between germline ends came to 10 bases. Primers: 60 Vbeta forward and 13 Jbeta reverse. Using immunoSEQ multiplex PCR, the repertoire was profiled, and TCRdb retains in-frame clones only, with some absent. The sample consists of 97,000 or so clones, roughly a tenth of them appearing once. Whole-study results and caveats: Segments of the TCR beta V type were, in most cases, productive about 87% or about 30% of the time in an earlier analysis.

This receptor was identified in a man in his fifties in good health and CMV-seropositive. The specimen sequenced was PBMCs. J is TRBJ1-2 and V is TRBV28, with D perhaps matching TRBD1 (5 bases). The CDR3 nucleotides read TGTGCCAGCAGTCCGGGGGGTGCTAACTATGGCTACACCTTC. Protein: CASSPGGANYGYTF.